The rows below give T cell receptor beta chains drawn from one sample of a study of T-cell reconstitution after alpha-beta-depleted transplantation in children. From the PCR reads, TCRdb called clonotypes with MiXCR, one entry per CDR3 protein. Of around 340,000 distinct CDR3 sequences in the sample, 13% were seen once. The source was PBMCs, collected from the stem cell graft. The source of these receptors is a human donor who donated a stem cell graft to a child with Fanconi anemia. Both conserved end residues are part of each CDR3. The D gene is left open where the match is weak. The listing skips clone size in some rows; elsewhere it reads once, few, many or a size class.

v_gene	abundance	d_gene	j_gene	CDR3nt	CDR3aa
TRBV27	NA	TRBD1	TRBJ2-7	TGTGCCAGCAGTCCATGGGGGGTACAGGGGGCCTACGAGCAGTACTTC	CASSPWGVQGAYEQYF
TRBV20-1	NA	NA	TRBJ1-1	TGCAGTGCTAGAGATCCGGGAGGCCGAGACACTGAAGCTTTCTTT	CSARDPGGRDTEAFF
TRBV6-1	NA	NA	TRBJ1-1	TGTGCCAGCAGTGACAACCCCGGGGGGCGGACTGAAGCTTTCTTT	CASSDNPGGRTEAFF
TRBV2	few	NA	TRBJ2-5	TGTGCCAGCAGTGATCCGGGACGTCAAGAGACCCAGTACTTC	CASSDPGRQETQYF
TRBV9	many	TRBD2	TRBJ2-1	TGTGCCAGCAGCGTAAGTCTAGCGGATGAGCAGTTCTTC	CASSVSLADEQFF
TRBV29-1	few	NA	TRBJ2-3	TGCAGCGTTGGTCGGTCCACAGATACGCAGTATTTT	CSVGRSTDTQYF
TRBV20-1	NA	NA	TRBJ1-3	TGCAGTGCTAGAACAGGGAATGGAAACACCATATATTTT	CSARTGNGNTIYF
TRBV7-9	NA	TRBD1	TRBJ2-1	TGTGCCAGCAGCTTCGGGACAGGGGCCCCCAATGAGCAGTTCTTC	CASSFGTGAPNEQFF
TRBV7-2	NA	NA	TRBJ2-1	TGTGCCAGTACTTCCGGGGGGCGCAATGAGCAGTTCTTC	CASTSGGRNEQFF
TRBV5-1	many	TRBD1	TRBJ2-1	TGCGCCAGCAGCTTGGCCCCATCCGGGACAGGGGGAAATGAGCAGTTCTTC	CASSLAPSGTGGNEQFF
TRBV5-1	NA	TRBD1	TRBJ1-5	TGCGCCAGCAGCCCAGGACAGGGGTGGGATCAGCCCCAGCATTTT	CASSPGQGWDQPQHF
TRBV3-1	NA	NA	TRBJ1-2	TGTGCCAGCAGCCAATTCCAGGGAGGCTATGGCTACACCTTC	CASSQFQGGYGYTF
TRBV6-5	many	NA	TRBJ2-1	TGTGCCAGCAGACTTTTTGATGAGCAGTTCTTC	CASRLFDEQFF
TRBV20-1	NA	NA	TRBJ2-1	TGCAGTGCTAGAGTTGGGAGTGAGCAGTTCTTC	CSARVGSEQFF
TRBV5-4	NA	NA	TRBJ1-1	TGTGCCAGCAGCTCTGGTCCTACGGAAGCTTTCTTT	CASSSGPTEAFF
TRBV7-6	few	NA	TRBJ2-5	TGTGCCAGCAGCTTAGCCGGGGGAGCGTACCAAGAGACCCAGTACTTC	CASSLAGGAYQETQYF
TRBV29-1	many	NA	TRBJ1-2	TGCAGCGTTGAAGTAGGGCAGGGGAACAGCTACACCTTC	CSVEVGQGNSYTF
TRBV6-1	many	NA	TRBJ2-1	TGTGCCAGCAGTGATGGGGACGGCTACAATGAGCAGTTCTTC	CASSDGDGYNEQFF
TRBV12-3/TRBV12-4	many	NA	TRBJ1-1	TGTGCCAGCAGTTTCCCGAAGTTGGAAGCTTTCTTT	CASSFPKLEAFF
TRBV28	NA	TRBD1	TRBJ1-1	TGTGCCAGCAGTTTATCGCTGGGACAGGGGGCTACCTTCTTT	CASSLSLGQGATFF
TRBV7-8	few	NA	TRBJ2-1	TGTGCCAGCAGTAGCTATGAGCAGTTCTTC	CASSSYEQFF
TRBV5-1	NA	NA	TRBJ2-3	TGCGCCAGCAGAGCAGAGAGCACAGATACGCAGTATTTT	CASRAESTDTQYF
TRBV12-3/TRBV12-4	many	TRBD1	TRBJ1-4	TGTGCCAGCAGTTTAACAGGGGGGTTGGAGTTTTTT	CASSLTGGLEFF
TRBV20-1	few	NA	TRBJ2-2	TGCAGTGCTAGGGGCATCCCCCCCGGGGAGCTGTTTTTT	CSARGIPPGELFF
TRBV7-8	few	NA	TRBJ1-2	TGTGCCAGCAAGCCCCTCATACAGGTTAACTATGGCTACACCTTC	CASKPLIQVNYGYTF
TRBV6-5	few	NA	TRBJ2-1	TGTGCCAGCAGTTACTCGGCAGCTAACAATGAGCAGTTCTTC	CASSYSAANNEQFF
TRBV20-1	NA	TRBD2	TRBJ2-3	TGCAGTGCTAGAGGAGGCGGGGGGGCAGATACGCAGTATTTT	CSARGGGGADTQYF
TRBV6-2/TRBV6-3	NA	TRBD2	TRBJ2-7	TGTGCCAGCAGTCCCCCCGGGAGGGTTACCGAGCAGTACTTC	CASSPPGRVTEQYF
TRBV20-1	NA	NA	TRBJ2-5	TGCAGTGCTAAGGTCTCACTGGGGAGAAAGACCCAGTACTTC	CSAKVSLGRKTQYF
TRBV12-3/TRBV12-4	NA	NA	TRBJ2-2	TGTGCCAGCAGTTTATTAGGAGGGGGGGATAACACCGGGGAGCTGTTTTTT	CASSLLGGGDNTGELFF
TRBV27	many	NA	TRBJ2-7	TGTGCCAGCAGTTTATCTGTCACCGAAAGCTCCTACGAGCAGTACTTC	CASSLSVTESSYEQYF
TRBV20-1	many	NA	TRBJ1-4	TGCAGTGCTAGTCAGGGCCTGAGGCTCGAAAAACTGTTTTTT	CSASQGLRLEKLFF
TRBV28	NA	NA	TRBJ1-1	TGTGCCAGCAGTCCAGGGACTTCGAACACTGAAGCTTTCTTT	CASSPGTSNTEAFF
TRBV11-2	many	TRBD1	TRBJ1-5	TGTGCCAGCAGGAGACAGGGGGCGTGTCGCTATAGCAATCAGCCCCAGCATTTT	CASRRQGACRYSNQPQHF
TRBV7-3	once	TRBD2	TRBJ2-3	TGTGCCAGCAGCTTTGACGGGGGGGCTAACACAGATACGCAGTATTTT	CASSFDGGANTDTQYF
TRBV20-1	NA	TRBD2	TRBJ2-5	TGCAGTCGACTAGCGGGGGGTGGAGGGCAAGAGACCCAGTACTTC	CSRLAGGGGQETQYF
TRBV6-2/TRBV6-3	few	TRBD2	TRBJ2-1	TGTGCCAGCAGATCGAGCGGGGGGGTATACAATGAGCAGTTCTTC	CASRSSGGVYNEQFF
TRBV5-1	many	NA	TRBJ1-3	TGCGCCAGCAGCGATATACAAGGGGGGAACACCATATATTTT	CASSDIQGGNTIYF
TRBV6-1	NA	TRBD1	TRBJ1-2	TGTGCCAGCAGTAGAGCCGGGACAGGGCAGAACTATGGCTACACCTTC	CASSRAGTGQNYGYTF
TRBV12-3/TRBV12-4	many	NA	TRBJ2-7	TGTGCCAGCAGCCCGCGGGCGTCCTACGAGCAGTACTTC	CASSPRASYEQYF
TRBV6-4	many	NA	TRBJ2-5	TGTGCCAGCAGTGACAGGGGGACCCAGTACTTC	CASSDRGTQYF
TRBV12-3/TRBV12-4	many	TRBD1	TRBJ1-1	TGTGCCAGCAGTGACTACAGGGGCGTGAACACTGAAGCTTTCTTT	CASSDYRGVNTEAFF
TRBV9	NA	TRBD2	TRBJ2-1	TGTGCCAGCAGCGCCGGGACTAGCGGGGGGGCCGAGCAGTTCTTC	CASSAGTSGGAEQFF
TRBV7-2	NA	TRBD1	TRBJ2-5	TGTGCCAGCAGCAGGGACAGGGGGCTTGGAGAGACCCAGTACTTC	CASSRDRGLGETQYF
TRBV5-5	few	TRBD1	TRBJ2-2	TGTGCCAGCAGCTCCGGACAGGACCCCGGGGAGCTGTTTTTT	CASSSGQDPGELFF
TRBV20-1	many	TRBD1	TRBJ1-4	TGCAGTGCTAGAGATAGGACAGGGGCTGACGAAAAACTGTTTTTT	CSARDRTGADEKLFF
TRBV4-3	NA	NA	TRBJ2-6	TGCGCCAGCAGCCCCACGGGCGGTGGGACTGGGGCCAACGTCCTGACTTTC	CASSPTGGGTGANVLTF
TRBV29-1	many	TRBD1	TRBJ2-5	TGCAGCGTCCGGGGACAGTCAGAGACCCAGTACTTC	CSVRGQSETQYF
TRBV5-1	many	NA	TRBJ1-1	TGCGCCAGCAGCGACAAAGGGAGTCCGAACACTGAAGCTTTCTTT	CASSDKGSPNTEAFF
TRBV7-8	few	NA	TRBJ1-5	TGTGCCAGCAGCTGGGACAACAATCAGCCCCAGCATTTT	CASSWDNNQPQHF